The clone carrying this T cell receptor beta chain was counted a few times. Its antigen is as yet unknown. This sample was included in a study of response to subunit inactivated influenza vaccine. CDR1 is SGHTA, CDR2 FQGNSA, per germline. The CDR3 consists of 14 residues. V lost 7 bases and J 6 bases, leaving 15 bases between the germline ends. In TCRdb, the RT-PCR reads were re-called with MiXCR into one record per CDR3 protein. This table holds approximately 700,000 distinct CDR3 sequences, over 11% found once. Findings of the study overall: There was a suggestion from the authors that each seasonal influenza vaccination recruits few new T cells.

This sequence was found in a man aged 50 or older who received an inactivated influenza vaccine. The rearrangement joins TRBV7-2 to TRBJ1-4; D gene ambiguous. The sample in question was PBMCs from blood, obtained 14 days before vaccination. The CDR3 DNA follows: TGTGCCAGCAAAAAAGGACGAACGGATGAAAAACTGTTTTTT. This encodes CASKKGRTDEKLFF.